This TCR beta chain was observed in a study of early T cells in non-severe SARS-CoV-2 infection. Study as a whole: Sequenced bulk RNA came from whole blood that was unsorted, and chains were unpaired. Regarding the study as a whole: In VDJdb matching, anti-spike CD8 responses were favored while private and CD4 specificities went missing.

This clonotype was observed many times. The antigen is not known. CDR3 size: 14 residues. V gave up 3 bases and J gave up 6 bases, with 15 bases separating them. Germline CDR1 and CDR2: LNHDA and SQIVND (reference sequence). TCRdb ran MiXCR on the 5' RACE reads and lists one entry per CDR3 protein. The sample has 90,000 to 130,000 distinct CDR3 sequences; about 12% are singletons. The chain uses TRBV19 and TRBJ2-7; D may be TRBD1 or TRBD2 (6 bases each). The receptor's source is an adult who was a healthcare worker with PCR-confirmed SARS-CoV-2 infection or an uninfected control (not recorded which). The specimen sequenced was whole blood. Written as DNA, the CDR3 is TGTGCCAGTAGTATGGGTCAACAGGGAGGCGAGCAGTACTTC. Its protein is CASSMGQQGGEQYF.